A selection of T cell receptor beta chains follows, all from one sample in a study of T cells in Graves' hyperthyroidism and ophthalmopathy. TCRdb used MiXCR to reprocess the multiplex PCR reads, holding one entry per CDR3 protein. The repertoire includes approximately 600,000 distinct CDR3 sequences, 11% to 15% of them detected once, and around 7% sits in the top ten. Specimen: blood. The receptors originated from a woman under 30 with Graves' ophthalmopathy. Each CDR3 is given with its conserved first and last residue. The D gene is left open where the match is weak. Clone size is stated in some rows and not others, as once, few, many or a class when expanded.

size	V	D	J	CDR3	DNA
many	TRBV5-8	TRBD1	TRBJ2-7	CASSLSPGTGDEQYF	TGTGCCAGCAGCTTGTCCCCCGGGACAGGGGACGAGCAGTACTTC
-	TRBV19	TRBD1	TRBJ2-3	CASSPGTGCSPHQDTQYF	TGTGCCAGTAGTCCGGGGACAGGGTGCTCCCCACATCAAGATACGCAGTATTTT
-	TRBV19	TRBD1	TRBJ1-1	CASSPQGQVNTEAFF	TGTGCCAGTAGTCCTCAGGGACAGGTGAACACTGAAGCTTTCTTT
few	TRBV20-1	TRBD1	TRBJ1-5	CSAQIRTGHRQPQHF	TGCAGTGCTCAAATCAGGACAGGGCATAGGCAGCCCCAGCATTTT
-	TRBV4-3	-	TRBJ1-4	CASSQGTGADEKLFF	TGCGCCAGCAGCCAAGGAACTGGGGCGGATGAAAAACTGTTTTTT
-	TRBV10-3	TRBD2	TRBJ2-1	CAIRGTSGISYNEQFF	TGTGCCATCAGGGGGACTAGCGGGATTTCCTACAATGAGCAGTTCTTC
many	TRBV2	TRBD1	TRBJ2-5	CAIRDRVEETRYF	TGTGCCATCAGGGACAGGGTGGAGGAGACCCGGTACTTC
-	TRBV5-4	-	TRBJ1-2	CASSLDPGNPYGYTF	TGTGCCAGCAGCTTGGATCCAGGGAATCCCTATGGCTACACCTTC
many	TRBV6-1	TRBD1	TRBJ1-2	CASRFTGDGYTF	TGTGCCAGCAGGTTCACAGGGGACGGCTACACCTTC
many	TRBV3-1	-	TRBJ1-1	CASSQVEPWGGEAFF	TGTGCCAGCAGCCAAGTTGAACCCTGGGGTGGTGAAGCTTTCTTT
few	TRBV5-8	-	TRBJ2-3	CASWGRADRVDTQYF	TGTGCCAGCTGGGGGAGAGCGGATAGAGTGGATACGCAGTATTTT
-	TRBV20-1	TRBD2	TRBJ2-5	CSAAGLLSETQYF	TGCAGTGCTGCGGGACTACTTTCGGAGACCCAGTACTTC
-	TRBV5-6	-	TRBJ1-5	CASSSGSGNQPQHF	TGTGCCAGCAGTTCAGGGTCCGGCAATCAGCCCCAGCATTTT
-	TRBV10-3	TRBD2	TRBJ2-5	CAIRRSAGEETQYF	TGTGCCATAAGAAGATCGGCGGGAGAGGAGACCCAGTACTTC
few	TRBV7-3	TRBD1	TRBJ1-1	CASSLSPTGTNTEAFF	TGTGCCAGCAGCTTATCCCCGACAGGGACGAACACTGAAGCTTTCTTT
many	TRBV5-1	-	TRBJ2-2	CASSLLEFRELFF	TGCGCCAGCAGCTTGTTAGAGTTTCGGGAGCTGTTTTTT
many	TRBV30	TRBD2	TRBJ2-3	CAWSGLAVTDTQYF	TGTGCCTGGAGTGGGCTAGCGGTGACAGATACGCAGTATTTT
-	TRBV19	TRBD2	TRBJ2-5	CASSIISGSGETQYF	TGTGCCAGTAGTATTATTAGCGGGAGCGGGGAGACCCAGTACTTC
many	TRBV6-1	-	TRBJ2-1	CASSDTGISYNEQFF	TGTGCCAGCAGTGATACAGGTATATCCTACAATGAGCAGTTCTTC
-	TRBV20-1	-	TRBJ2-5	CSVWGSGVETQYF	TGCAGTGTATGGGGGAGTGGGGTGGAGACCCAGTACTTC
-	TRBV18	TRBD2	TRBJ2-3	CASSPYLTSGSTDTQYF	TGTGCCAGCTCACCTTATTTGACTAGCGGGAGTACAGATACGCAGTATTTT
few	TRBV7-8	TRBD1	TRBJ1-3	CASSLSRTGRSGNTIYF	TGTGCCAGCAGCTTATCCAGGACAGGCCGCTCTGGAAACACCATATATTTT
-	TRBV28	-	TRBJ2-1	CASTFGPSLTYNGQFF	TGTGCCAGCACCTTTGGACCTTCGTTAACCTACAATGGGCAGTTCTTC
many	TRBV7-2	-	TRBJ2-1	CASSLATRGAYNEQFF	TGTGCCAGCAGCTTAGCGACTCGCGGCGCGTACAATGAGCAGTTCTTC
many	TRBV7-9	TRBD1	TRBJ2-3	CASSPGGTTQYF	TGTGCCAGCAGCCCAGGGGGAACTACGCAGTATTTT
many	TRBV13	-	TRBJ1-2	CASSRDAYLGNYGYTF	TGTGCCAGCAGCCGGGATGCCTACCTAGGGAACTATGGCTACACCTTC
many	TRBV7-2	TRBD2	TRBJ2-3	CASSFLAGVTDTQYF	TGTGCCAGCAGCTTTCTAGCGGGAGTCACAGATACGCAGTATTTT
few	TRBV4-3	-	TRBJ2-7	CASSQAEGREQYF	TGCGCCAGCAGCCAAGCGGAGGGGAGAGAGCAGTACTTC
-	TRBV9	TRBD1	TRBJ2-7	CASSPLRTGDLFGEQYF	TGTGCCAGCAGCCCGCTTCGGACAGGGGACTTGTTCGGCGAGCAGTACTTC
many	TRBV2	-	TRBJ1-2	CASNEEGIGYGYTF	TGTGCCAGCAATGAAGAGGGTATAGGCTATGGCTACACCTTC